This T cell receptor beta chain was captured in a study of T cells in women clearing cervical HPV infection. As for the study in general: Controls gave blood once infection was undetectable; cases at lesion identification.

About this clone: Its antigen is not known.

Findings of the study overall: Associations may precede or follow infection; HPV-specific or memory T cells were not isolated.

Profiled with immunoSEQ multiplex PCR; TCRdb holds only in-frame clones, not every one. The sample totals 25,000 to 40,000 clones. The TCR was taken from a woman aged 18-70 years with a cervical HPV16 infection that either progressed to CIN3+ or cleared (not recorded which). The sequenced sample consisted of blood buffy coat.

This CDR3 reads CASSLSAPGLAINEQFF. Incomplete CDR3 DNA: TGCGCCAGCAGCTTGTCCGCACCGGGACTAGCGATTAATGAG. The genes are TRBV5-1 and TRBJ2-1, with TRBD2 matching 10 bases. The read stops 3 residues short of the end of the CDR3; the missing end is completed from the germline J gene. CDR3 length: 17 residues. V was pared by 1 base and J by 7 bases, with 11 bases of the junction left unmatched. The germline CDR1 and CDR2 sequences are SGHRS and YFSETQ.